This T cell receptor beta chain originates from a study of neoadjuvant anti-PD-1 for oral cavity cancer. The study's findings and limits: With a few patients per group, TCR findings need larger cohorts. Pretreatment Treg/Th17 ratio correlated inversely with post-treatment tumor clonality.

These newly diagnosed stage II-IVA oral cavity squamous cell carcinoma patients had no prior systemic or radiation treatment. The V and J ends lost 3 bases and 2 bases, in that order; junction bases with no gene match: 7. The CDR3 contains 15 residues. Germline CDR1 is SGHRS and CDR2 is YFSETQ. As regards this clone: Its matching antigen is unknown.

TCRdb's copy holds only in-frame clones and misses some; the assay was immunoSEQ multiplex PCR. Of about 15,000 clones in the sample, 60% to 75% are singletons; the top ten hold roughly 2.3%. The source material was PBMCs, sampled before nivolumab (anti-PD-1) treatment. This clonotype was obtained from a person aged 40 to 85 with oral cavity squamous cell carcinoma. The chain combines TRBV5-1 with TRBJ1-1; 7 bases map to TRBD1. The DNA of the CDR3 is TGCGCCAGCAGCTCCGCAGGGGGGCCTAACACTGAAGCTTTCTTT. Protein: CASSSAGGPNTEAFF.